This TCR beta chain was recovered during a study of blood T cells in healthy people across ages. General study results and limits: Underestimates were what the diversity estimates from one million T cells were considered to be. Without sorted subsets, naive and antigen-experienced compartments could not be conclusively compared.

The CDR3 is made up of 14 amino acids. J was trimmed by 7 bases and V by 3 bases; bases with no gene match: 9. From germline, CDR1 is DFQATT and CDR2 SNEGSKA (reference sequence). Through a sample-barcoded 5' primer and a J-beta primer mix, a second PCR was run for roughly 7 to 11 cycles. TCRdb re-analysed the 5' RACE reads in MiXCR, keeping a single row per CDR3 protein. Altogether approximately 2,000,000 distinct CDR3 sequences are present, roughly 43% being singletons, with the ten largest covering about 23%. Note on this clonotype: Its matching antigen is unknown.

The source of this sequence is a human donor in good health. The chain has TRBV20-1 and TRBJ2-1; 7 bases are shared with TRBD2. Sequencing was performed on blood. This chain's CDR3 is CSARPSGARNEQFF. CDR3 coding DNA: TGCAGTGCTAGGCCCAGCGGGGCCAGAAATGAGCAGTTCTTC.